Included here is one T cell receptor (beta chain) sequence, with context. The entry originates in a study of blood T cell repertoires in COVID-19. Clones were sequenced by immunoSEQ multiplex PCR, and TCRdb holds only the in-frame ones, with some missing. The sample lists approximately 120,000 clones; approximately 86% were seen once. Sequenced sample: peripheral blood. The receptor comes from a woman aged 45-59 years who had recovered from COVID-19.

Written as DNA, the CDR3 is TGTGCCAGCAGTTATAATCAGGCCTACGAGCAGTACTTC. Translating gives CASSYNQAYEQYF. The V call is TRBV6-2 or TRBV6-3, the J call TRBJ2-7; unclear D gene. This CDR3 contains 13 residues. The germline gives CDR1 MNHEY, CDR2 SVGEGT. With 3 bases removed from V and 2 bases from J, the gap between germline ends came to 8 bases.